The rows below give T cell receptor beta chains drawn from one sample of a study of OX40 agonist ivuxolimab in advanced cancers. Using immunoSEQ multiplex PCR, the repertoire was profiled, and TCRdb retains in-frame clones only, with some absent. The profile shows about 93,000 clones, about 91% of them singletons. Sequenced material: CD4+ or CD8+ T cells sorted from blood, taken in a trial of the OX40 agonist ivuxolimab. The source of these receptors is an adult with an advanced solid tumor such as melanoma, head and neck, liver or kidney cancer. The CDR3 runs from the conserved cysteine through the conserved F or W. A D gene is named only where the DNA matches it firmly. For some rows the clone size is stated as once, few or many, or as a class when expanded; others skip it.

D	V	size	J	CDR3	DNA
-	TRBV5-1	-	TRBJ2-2	CASSLADWARGELFF	TGCGCCAGCAGCTTGGCCGATTGGGCCAGAGGGGAGCTGTTTTTT
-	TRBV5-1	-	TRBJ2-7	CASSLGLPSNEQYF	TGCGCCAGCAGCTTGGGACTTCCTTCAAACGAGCAGTACTTC
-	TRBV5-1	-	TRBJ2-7	CASSLARMGVYEQYF	TGCGCCAGCAGCTTGGCCCGTATGGGGGTCTACGAGCAGTACTTC
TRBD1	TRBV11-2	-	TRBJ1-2	CASSSTGYYGYTF	TGTGCCAGCAGCTCGACAGGGTACTATGGCTACACCTTC
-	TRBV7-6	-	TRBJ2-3	CASSPPGTGRTDTQYF	TGTGCCAGCAGCCCGCCCGGGACTGGACGTACAGATACGCAGTATTTT
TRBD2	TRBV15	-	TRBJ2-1	CATSRVAGGSNEQFF	TGTGCCACCAGCAGAGTAGCGGGAGGGAGCAATGAGCAGTTCTTC
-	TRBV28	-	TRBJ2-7	CASSSPSQGGKEQYF	TGTGCCAGCAGCTCCCCCTCGCAGGGGGGGAAAGAGCAGTACTTC
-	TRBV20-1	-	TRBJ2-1	CSLSSSNEQFF	TGCAGTCTCTCGAGTTCCAATGAGCAGTTCTTC
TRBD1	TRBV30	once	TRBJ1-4	CAWSLRTGGSIEKLFF	TGTGCCTGGAGTCTGAGGACAGGGGGCTCGATTGAAAAACTGTTTTTT
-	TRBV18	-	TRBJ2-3	CASSPAVSTDTQYF	TGTGCCAGCTCACCTGCGGTTAGCACAGATACGCAGTATTTT
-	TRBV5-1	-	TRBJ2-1	CASSFQAASSSYNEQFF	TGCGCCAGCAGCTTTCAGGCGGCATCCAGCTCCTACAATGAGCAGTTCTTC
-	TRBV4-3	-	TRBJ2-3	CASSQDPTVTDTQYF	TGCGCCAGCAGCCAAGACCCGACAGTCACAGATACGCAGTATTTT
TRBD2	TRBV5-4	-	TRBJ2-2	CASSSISGHTGELFF	TGTGCCAGCAGCTCCATTAGCGGGCACACCGGGGAGCTGTTTTTT
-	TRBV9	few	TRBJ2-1	CASSVVGGRYNEQFF	TGTGCCAGCAGCGTAGTCGGTGGGAGGTACAATGAGCAGTTCTTC
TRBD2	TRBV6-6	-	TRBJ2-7	CASSRSLREGIEQYF	TGTGCCAGCAGCCGTAGCCTGAGGGAGGGCATCGAGCAGTACTTC
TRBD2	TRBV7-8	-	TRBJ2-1	CASSPRYGRTSNEQFF	TGTGCCAGCAGCCCAAGGTACGGGAGGACCTCCAATGAGCAGTTCTTC
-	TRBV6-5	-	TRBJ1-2	CASSYSYGPYGYTF	TGTGCCAGCAGTTACTCGTACGGGCCCTATGGCTACACCTTC
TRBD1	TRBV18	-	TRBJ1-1	CASLETGVTEAFF	TGTGCCAGCTTGGAGACAGGGGTCACTGAAGCTTTCTTT
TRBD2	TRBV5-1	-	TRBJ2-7	CASSFAGLAGSSYEQYF	TGCGCCAGCAGCTTCGCGGGACTAGCGGGAAGCTCCTACGAGCAGTACTTC
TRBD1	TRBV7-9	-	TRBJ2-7	CASSRRIGTGTNEQYF	TGTGCCAGCAGCCGGAGAATAGGGACAGGGACAAACGAGCAGTACTTC
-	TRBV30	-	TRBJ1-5	CAWSLGGNQPQHF	TGTGCCTGGAGCCTGGGGGGCAATCAGCCCCAGCATTTT
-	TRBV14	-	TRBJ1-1	CASSKDTTDTEAFF	TGTGCCAGCAGCAAAGACACGACTGACACTGAAGCTTTCTTT
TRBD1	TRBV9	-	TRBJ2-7	CASSSRQGYEQYF	TGTGCCAGCAGCTCGAGACAGGGCTACGAGCAGTACTTC
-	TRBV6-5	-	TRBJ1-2	CASTQRKGWGLGYTF	TGTGCCAGCACCCAGCGGAAAGGGTGGGGTTTGGGCTACACCTTC
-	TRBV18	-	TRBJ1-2	CASSPGQDNSYTF	TGTGCCAGCTCACCGGGTCAGGATAATAGCTACACCTTC
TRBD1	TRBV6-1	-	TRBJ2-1	CASRPGTASNEQFF	TGTGCCAGCAGACCCGGGACAGCGAGCAATGAGCAGTTCTTC
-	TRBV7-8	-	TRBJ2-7	CASTSRRNYEQYF	TGTGCCAGCACTTCAAGACGGAACTACGAGCAGTACTTC